This TCR beta chain was profiled in a study of tissue T cells after allogeneic stem cell transplantation (dated by TCRdb to between 2021 and 2022). For the study in its entirety: TCR beta repertoires were profiled across many tissues obtained from research autopsies of patients with and without GVHD, as well as in mouse models of GVHD. The human part of the study was a prospective observational study with no blinding and no randomization. Paper-wide results and their limitations: Only a few T cell clones appeared in more than one patient, yet motif-based clustering showed tissue-specific repertoire signatures that were shared between patients. In both patients and mice, T cells from blood and spleen covered only a limited part of the TCR repertoire found in tissues. The patient cohort was small and clinically heterogeneous, and sampling depth was acknowledged as a limitation. Within patients, how anatomically similar tissues were was a major factor shaping TCR repertoire composition, regardless of disease or transplant status. Which tissue TCRs were alloreactive or antigen-specific was not determined in the study, and some clones might have been persisting host cells.

The CDR3 sequence holds 12 residues, the cysteine and phenylalanine included. The 33 bases shown cover part of the CDR3, and their frame starts at base 1. The germline V gene encodes CDR1 LGHNA and CDR2 YNLKQL (reference sequence). The junction carries 4 bases between V and J, which are trimmed by 4 bases and 1 base respectively. The count of this clone is one. What this receptor recognizes is not known. Because this receptor comes from a mouse, its gene names and germline sequences follow the mouse reference. The read comes to an end 1 residue before the CDR3 does, leaving the germline J gene to fill in the end. Library preparation employed the immunoSEQ multiplex PCR assay. Adaptive Biotechnologies performed TCRbeta CDR3 sequencing at survey depth and reported CDR3 sequences, V/J genes, productive frequency, and template counts. TCR beta CDR3 regions were amplified from genomic DNA instead of RNA. The published analysis was carried out like this. Jensen-Shannon divergence was used to quantify pairwise repertoire overlap between tissues, with a value of 1 indicating complete divergence and a value of 0 indicating identical repertoires. Tissues were clustered by single-linkage agglomerative hierarchical clustering of pairwise JSD values, and the clustering results were displayed as dendrograms. All patient samples were analyzed with GLIPH2 using simulation_depth 1000, kmer_min_depth 3 and cdr3_length_cutoff 8, and only groups containing more than two unique CDR3s were kept. In a standardized tissue-overlap score, Jaccard GLIPH-group overlap across patients was extrapolated to a standard repertoire size of 1000 clones. Associations of diversity with clinical or experimental variables used linear mixed-effect models with tissue fixed effects and individual random effects. In TCRdb, the immuneACCESS table is reduced to in-frame sequences with V and J assigned. These tables do not hold every clone; where another copy was compared, an unresolved V gene accounts for under half, and the others remain unexplained. D and trimming come from the DNA, and the V and J calls and clone size come from that table. For this sample the table gives about 48,000 clones, of which around 67% were detected only once. 0.7% of the sample comes from the top ten.

The chain is made from TRBV5 and TRBJ1-1; no D gene can be assigned with confidence. This receptor was identified in a pool of C57BL/6 mice in good health. What was sequenced was sorted cells pooled from one or two spleens. The CDR3 DNA, read in part, is TGTGCCAGCAGCCGGACGAACACAGAAGTCTTC. The resulting protein is CASSRTNTEVF. The complete CDR3 sequence is CASSRTNTEVFF.